A selection of T cell receptor beta chains follows, all from one sample in a study of T cells after yellow fever vaccination. TCRdb processed the 5' RACE reads anew with MiXCR; each CDR3 protein has one entry. This sample has hundreds of thousands of distinct CDR3 sequences; 15% to 20% occur once, and the top ten carry more than 13%. The sequencing here drew on PBMCs, taken 15 days after the yellow fever booster vaccination. These receptor sequences come from a man aged 30-40 years who received the YFV17D yellow fever vaccine. Each CDR3 is given with its conserved first and last residue. The order of the fields is clone size, V gene, D gene, J gene, CDR3 protein, CDR3 DNA. A D gene is named only where the DNA matches it firmly. Clone size appears in some rows only: once, few, many, or a class for an expanded clone.

size: few
V: TRBV5-1
D: TRBD2
J: TRBJ2-1
CDR3: CASSEGLAIYNEQFF
DNA: TGCGCCAGCAGCGAGGGACTAGCGATATACAATGAGCAGTTCTTC

size: few
V: TRBV19
D: TRBD1
J: TRBJ1-5
CDR3: CASSIGDRVLSNQPQHF
DNA: TGTGCCAGTAGTATCGGGGACAGGGTTTTAAGCAATCAGCCCCAGCATTTT

size: .
V: TRBV23-1
D: TRBD1
J: TRBJ1-5
CDR3: CASSPLTGVSNQPQHF
DNA: TGCGCCAGCAGTCCCTTGACAGGGGTCAGCAATCAGCCCCAGCATTTT

size: few
V: TRBV20-1
D: TRBD2
J: TRBJ2-2
CDR3: CSARDFVGREGRELFF
DNA: TGCAGTGCTAGAGATTTCGTTGGGCGGGAGGGTCGGGAGCTGTTTTTT

size: .
V: TRBV7-9
D: TRBD2
J: TRBJ2-7
CDR3: CASSLMLAGGYEQYF
DNA: TGTGCCAGCAGCTTAATGCTAGCGGGGGGCTACGAGCAGTACTTC

size: .
V: TRBV4-3
D: .
J: TRBJ1-1
CDR3: CASSQLYGTRSTEAFF
DNA: TGCGCCAGCAGCCAACTGTACGGGACACGGAGCACTGAAGCTTTCTTT

size: few
V: TRBV15
D: .
J: TRBJ2-7
CDR3: CATSRLGYEQYF
DNA: TGTGCCACCAGCAGACTGGGTTACGAGCAGTACTTC

size: .
V: TRBV12-3/TRBV12-4
D: .
J: TRBJ2-3
CDR3: CASTRSGRADTQYF
DNA: TGTGCCAGCACCCGAAGTGGTCGGGCAGATACGCAGTATTTT

size: .
V: TRBV3-1
D: TRBD2
J: TRBJ2-6
CDR3: CASSQQLADLSGANVLTF
DNA: TGTGCCAGCAGCCAACAACTAGCGGATCTCTCTGGGGCCAACGTCCTGACTTTC

size: few
V: TRBV7-2
D: TRBD1
J: TRBJ2-1
CDR3: CASSRGQGGYNEQFF
DNA: TGTGCCAGCAGCCGGGGACAGGGGGGGTACAATGAGCAGTTCTTC